This TCR beta chain was documented in a study of response to subunit inactivated influenza vaccine. This clonotype occurred many times. Its antigen is undetermined. The study's findings and limits: Few new T cells, the authors suggested, are recruited by each seasonal influenza vaccination.

TCRdb reprocessed the RT-PCR reads with MiXCR, giving one entry per CDR3 protein. The table lists about 310,000 distinct CDR3 sequences, around 22% of them singletons. This CDR3 has 16 residues. Germline V gene sequence: CDR1 SGHRS, CDR2 YFSETQ. Between the trimmed V and J ends, which lost 4 bases and 0 bases, there was a span of 14 bases. The receptor's source is a man aged 50-75 years who received an inactivated influenza vaccine. Sequenced material: PBMCs from blood, taken about 20 months after vaccination. The rearrangement links TRBV5-1 to TRBJ2-1, with D hard to call. Here the CDR3 DNA reads TGCGCCAGCAGCGGTACAGCTATGAGCTCCTACAATGAGCAGTTCTTC. Its translation is CASSGTAMSSYNEQFF.